A few counts support the clone carrying this T cell receptor (beta chain). Trimming removed 4 bases from V and 0 bases from J; junction bases left unmatched: 9. Germline V CDR1 and CDR2: SGHDT, YYEEEE. The CDR3 is made up of 16 amino acids. The sample belongs to a study of blood T cells in healthy people across ages. Together with a sample-barcoded 5' primer, a J-beta primer mix was included in a second PCR lasting about 6 to 12 cycles. TCRdb reprocessed the 5' RACE reads with MiXCR, giving one entry per CDR3 protein. The repertoire holds around 1,000,000 distinct CDR3 sequences, 20% to 25% seen once, with around 0.75% in the top ten. These same records also appear under a second study, on T cells of mothers and their children. From that second work: Addition of sample barcodes and 2-4 random nucleotides occurred through the M1S primer of the second PCR. Unrelated mother-child pairs always had slightly, but never significantly, lower normalized overlap than related pairs.

The sample consisted of blood. The receptor was isolated from a girl aged 2-10 years in good health. V usage is TRBV5-6 and J usage is TRBJ2-7; the match to TRBD2 covers 8 bases. In nucleotides, the CDR3 is TGTGCCAGCAGCCTAATTAGCGGGGACTACTCCTACGAGCAGTACTTC. Translated: CASSLISGDYSYEQYF.